This T cell receptor beta chain was identified during a study of T cell changes during pregnancy in multiple sclerosis. Here immunoSEQ multiplex PCR was the method, and the copy in TCRdb shows in-frame clones only, minus some. This sample has more than 55,000 clones, with about nine tenths found just once. Germline values: CDR1 MNHNS, CDR2 SASEGT. The V end lost 0 bases, the J end lost 5 bases, and 13 bases lay between the germline ends. The CDR3 has 15 residues. The sample holds one count of this clone. Specimen: peripheral blood, collected in the first trimester of pregnancy. The chain links TRBV6-1 to TRBJ1-1; maybe TRBD1 (5 bases). This TCR came from a female donor in good health, enrolled as a control in a pregnancy study. This chain's CDR3 is CASSEAQGRWTEAFF. The CDR3 DNA sequence: TGTGCCAGCAGTGAAGCGCAGGGTAGATGGACTGAAGCTTTCTTT.